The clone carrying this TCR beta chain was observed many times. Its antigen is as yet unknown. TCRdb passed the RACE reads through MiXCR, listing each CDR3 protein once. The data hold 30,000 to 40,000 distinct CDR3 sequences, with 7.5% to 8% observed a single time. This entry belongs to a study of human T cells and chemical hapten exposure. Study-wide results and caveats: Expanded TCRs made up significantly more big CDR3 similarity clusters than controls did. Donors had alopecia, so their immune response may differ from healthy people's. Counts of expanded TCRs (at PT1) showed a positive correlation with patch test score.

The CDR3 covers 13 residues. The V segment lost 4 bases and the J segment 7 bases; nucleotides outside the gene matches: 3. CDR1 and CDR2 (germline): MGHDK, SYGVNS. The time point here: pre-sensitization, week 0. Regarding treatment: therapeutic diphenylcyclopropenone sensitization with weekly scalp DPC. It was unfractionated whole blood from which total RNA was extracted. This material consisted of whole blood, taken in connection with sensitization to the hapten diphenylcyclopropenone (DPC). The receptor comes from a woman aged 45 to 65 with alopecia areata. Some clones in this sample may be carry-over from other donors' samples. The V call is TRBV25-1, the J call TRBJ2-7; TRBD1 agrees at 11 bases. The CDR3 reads CASSGRDRGEQYF. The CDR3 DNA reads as TGTGCCAGCAGTGGGCGGGACAGGGGGGAGCAGTACTTC.